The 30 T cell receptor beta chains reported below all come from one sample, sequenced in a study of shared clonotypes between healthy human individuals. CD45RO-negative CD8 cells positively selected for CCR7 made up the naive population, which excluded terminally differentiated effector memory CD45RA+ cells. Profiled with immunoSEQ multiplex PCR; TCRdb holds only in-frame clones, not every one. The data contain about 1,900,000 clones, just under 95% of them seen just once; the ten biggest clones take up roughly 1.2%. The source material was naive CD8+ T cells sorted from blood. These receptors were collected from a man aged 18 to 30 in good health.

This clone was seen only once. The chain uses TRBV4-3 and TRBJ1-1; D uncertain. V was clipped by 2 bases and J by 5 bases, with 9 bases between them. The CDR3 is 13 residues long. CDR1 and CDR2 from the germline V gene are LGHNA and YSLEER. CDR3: CASSQTAKTEAFF. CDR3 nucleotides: TGCGCCAGCAGCCAAACGGCTAAGACTGAAGCTTTCTTT.

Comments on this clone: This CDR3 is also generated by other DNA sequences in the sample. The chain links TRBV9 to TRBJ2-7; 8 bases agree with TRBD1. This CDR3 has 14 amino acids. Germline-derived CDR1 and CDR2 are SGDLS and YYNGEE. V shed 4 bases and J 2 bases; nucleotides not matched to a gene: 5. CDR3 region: CASSPGQGTYEQYF. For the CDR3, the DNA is TGTGCCAGCAGCCCCGGACAGGGAACCTACGAGCAGTACTTC.

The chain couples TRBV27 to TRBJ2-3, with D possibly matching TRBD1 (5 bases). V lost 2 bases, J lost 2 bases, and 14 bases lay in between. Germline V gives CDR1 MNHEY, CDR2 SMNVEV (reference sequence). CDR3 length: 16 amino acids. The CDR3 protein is CASSLGASRLTDTQYF. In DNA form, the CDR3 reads TGTGCCAGCAGTTTAGGGGCTTCACGGCTCACAGATACGCAGTATTTT.

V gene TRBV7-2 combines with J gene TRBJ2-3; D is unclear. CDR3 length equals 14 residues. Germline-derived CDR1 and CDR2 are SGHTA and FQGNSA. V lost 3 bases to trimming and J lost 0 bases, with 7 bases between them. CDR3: CASSFVPSTDTQYF. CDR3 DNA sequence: TGTGCCAGCAGCTTTGTGCCCAGCACAGATACGCAGTATTTT. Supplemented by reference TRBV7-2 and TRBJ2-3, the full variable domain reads GAGVSQSPSNKVTEKGKDVELRCDPISGHTALYWYRQSLGQGLEFLIYFQGNSAPDKSGLPSDRFSAERTGGSVSTLTIQRTQQEDSAVYLCASSFVPSTDTQYFGPGTRLTVL.

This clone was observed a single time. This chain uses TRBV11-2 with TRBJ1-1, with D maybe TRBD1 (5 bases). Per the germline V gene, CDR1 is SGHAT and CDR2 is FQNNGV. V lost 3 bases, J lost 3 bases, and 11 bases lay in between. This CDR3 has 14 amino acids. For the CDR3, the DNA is TGTGCCAGCAGCTTGCAGGAGGGGCACACTGAAGCTTTCTTT. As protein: CASSLQEGHTEAFF.

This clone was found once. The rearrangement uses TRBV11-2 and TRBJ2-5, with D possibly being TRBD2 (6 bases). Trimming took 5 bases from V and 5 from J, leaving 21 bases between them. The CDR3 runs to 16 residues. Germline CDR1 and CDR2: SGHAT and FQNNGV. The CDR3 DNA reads TGTGCCAGCAGCCCCGGGGGTGGGCGGGGTACGGAGACCCAGTACTTC. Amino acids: CASSPGGGRGTETQYF.

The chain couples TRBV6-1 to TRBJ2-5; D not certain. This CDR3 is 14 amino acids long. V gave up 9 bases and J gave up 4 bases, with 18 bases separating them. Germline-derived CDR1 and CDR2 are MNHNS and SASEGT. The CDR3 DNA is TGTGCCAGTCATCAAGGGCGTTTGGGAGAGACCCAGTACTTC. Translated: CASHQGRLGETQYF.

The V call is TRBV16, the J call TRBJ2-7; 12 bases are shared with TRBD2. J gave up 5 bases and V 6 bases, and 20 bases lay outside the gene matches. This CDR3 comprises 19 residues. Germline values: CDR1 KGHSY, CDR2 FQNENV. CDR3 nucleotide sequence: TGTGCCAGCAGTCCTGACCCTCCCGGCGCCGGACTAGCGGGACACGAGCAGTACTTC. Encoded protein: CASSPDPPGAGLAGHEQYF. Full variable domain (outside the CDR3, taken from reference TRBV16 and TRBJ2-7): GEEVAQTPKHLVRGEGQKAKLYCAPIKGHSYVFWYQQVLKNEFKFLISFQNENVFDETGMPKERFSAKCLPNSPCSLEIQATKLEDSAVYFCASSPDPPGAGLAGHEQYFGPGTRLTVT.

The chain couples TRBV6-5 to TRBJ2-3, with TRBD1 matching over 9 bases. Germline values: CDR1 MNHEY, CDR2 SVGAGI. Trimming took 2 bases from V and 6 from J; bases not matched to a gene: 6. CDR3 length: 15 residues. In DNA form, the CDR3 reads TGTGCCAGCAGTTACGGGACAGGGAGTTCGGATACGCAGTATTTT. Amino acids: CASSYGTGSSDTQYF.

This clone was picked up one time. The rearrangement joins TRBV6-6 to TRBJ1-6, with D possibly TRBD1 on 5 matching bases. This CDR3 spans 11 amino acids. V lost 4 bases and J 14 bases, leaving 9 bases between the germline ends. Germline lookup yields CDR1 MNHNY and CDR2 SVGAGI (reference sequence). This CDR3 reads CASSSSDTLHF. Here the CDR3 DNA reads TGTGCCAGCAGTTCATCGGACACCCTCCACTTT.

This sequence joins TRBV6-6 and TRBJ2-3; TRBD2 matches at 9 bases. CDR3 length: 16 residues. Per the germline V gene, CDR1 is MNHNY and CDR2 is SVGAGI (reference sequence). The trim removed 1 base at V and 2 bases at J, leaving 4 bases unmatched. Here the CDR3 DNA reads TGTGCCAGCAGTTACTTTGCGGGGGGGACCACAGATACGCAGTATTTT. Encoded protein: CASSYFAGGTTDTQYF.

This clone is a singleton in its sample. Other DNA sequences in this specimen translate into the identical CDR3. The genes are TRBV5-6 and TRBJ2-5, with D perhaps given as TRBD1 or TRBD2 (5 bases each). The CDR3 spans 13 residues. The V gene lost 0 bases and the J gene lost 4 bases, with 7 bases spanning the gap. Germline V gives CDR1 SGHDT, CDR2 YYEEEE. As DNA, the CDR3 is TGTGCCAGCAGCTTGGATGGGGGAGAGACCCAGTACTTC. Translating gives CASSLDGGETQYF.

In DNA form, the CDR3 reads TGTGCCAGCAGTTCCGGGACCCAAAACATTCAGTACTTC. Translating gives CASSSGTQNIQYF. V gene TRBV5-6 combines with J gene TRBJ2-4; possibly TRBD1 or TRBD2 for D (5 bases each). This CDR3 is 13 amino acids long. Deletions cut 5 bases from V and 5 bases from J, with 11 bases between. Germline V CDR1 and CDR2: SGHDT, YYEEEE.

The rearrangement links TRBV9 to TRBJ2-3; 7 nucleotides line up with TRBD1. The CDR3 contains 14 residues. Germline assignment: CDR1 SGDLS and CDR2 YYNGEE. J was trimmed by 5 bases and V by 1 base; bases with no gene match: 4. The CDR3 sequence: CASSVIGGGDTQYF. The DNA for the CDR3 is TGTGCCAGCAGCGTAATAGGGGGCGGAGATACGCAGTATTTT.

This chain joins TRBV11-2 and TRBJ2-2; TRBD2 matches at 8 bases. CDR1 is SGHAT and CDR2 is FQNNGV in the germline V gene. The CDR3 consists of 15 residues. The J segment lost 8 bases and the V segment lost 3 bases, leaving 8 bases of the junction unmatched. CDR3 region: CASSFSGERLGELFF. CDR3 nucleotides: TGTGCCAGCAGCTTTAGCGGGGAGCGTCTAGGGGAGCTGTTTTTT.

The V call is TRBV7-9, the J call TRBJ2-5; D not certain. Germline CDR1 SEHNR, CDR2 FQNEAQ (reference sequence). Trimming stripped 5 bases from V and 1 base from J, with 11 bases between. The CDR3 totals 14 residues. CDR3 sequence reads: CASSQAGFQETQYF. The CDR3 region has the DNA TGTGCCAGCAGCCAAGCAGGATTCCAAGAGACCCAGTACTTC.

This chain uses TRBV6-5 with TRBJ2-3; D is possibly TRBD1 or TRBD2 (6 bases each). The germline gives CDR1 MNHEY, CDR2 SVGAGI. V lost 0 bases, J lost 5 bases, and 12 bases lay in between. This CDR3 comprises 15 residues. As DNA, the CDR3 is TGTGCCAGCAGTTACTCAGGGGGGCCGGGAGATACGCAGTATTTT. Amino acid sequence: CASSYSGGPGDTQYF.

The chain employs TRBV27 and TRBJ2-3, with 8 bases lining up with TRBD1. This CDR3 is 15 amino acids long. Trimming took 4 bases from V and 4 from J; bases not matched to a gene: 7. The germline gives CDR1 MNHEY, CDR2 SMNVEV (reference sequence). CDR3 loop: CASSSEDRVADTQYF. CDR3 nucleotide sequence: TGTGCCAGCAGTTCCGAGGACAGGGTCGCAGATACGCAGTATTTT.

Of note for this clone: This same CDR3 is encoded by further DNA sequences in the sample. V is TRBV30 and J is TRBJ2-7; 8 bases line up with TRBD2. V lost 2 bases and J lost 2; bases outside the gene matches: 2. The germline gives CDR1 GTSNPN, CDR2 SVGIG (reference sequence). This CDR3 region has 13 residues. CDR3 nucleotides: TGTGCCTGGAGTTCGGGGGGGACCTACGAGCAGTACTTC. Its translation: CAWSSGGTYEQYF. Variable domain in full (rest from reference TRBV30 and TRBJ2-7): SQTIHQWPATLVQPVGSPLSLECTVEGTSNPNLYWYRQAAGRGLQLLFYSVGIGQISSEVPQNLSASRPQDRQFILSSKKLLLSDSGFYLCAWSSGGTYEQYFGPGTRLTVT.

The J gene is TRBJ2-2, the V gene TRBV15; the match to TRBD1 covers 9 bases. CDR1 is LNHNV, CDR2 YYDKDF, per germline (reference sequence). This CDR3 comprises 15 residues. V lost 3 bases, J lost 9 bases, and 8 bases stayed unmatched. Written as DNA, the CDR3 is TGTGCCACCAGCAGTGACAGGGGGAGTAGCCGGGAGCTGTTTTTT. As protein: CATSSDRGSSRELFF.

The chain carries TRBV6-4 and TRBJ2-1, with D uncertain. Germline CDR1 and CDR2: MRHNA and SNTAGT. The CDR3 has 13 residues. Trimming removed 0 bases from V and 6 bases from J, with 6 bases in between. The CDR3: CASSDSHPNEQFF. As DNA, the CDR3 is TGTGCCAGCAGTGACTCTCACCCCAATGAGCAGTTCTTC.

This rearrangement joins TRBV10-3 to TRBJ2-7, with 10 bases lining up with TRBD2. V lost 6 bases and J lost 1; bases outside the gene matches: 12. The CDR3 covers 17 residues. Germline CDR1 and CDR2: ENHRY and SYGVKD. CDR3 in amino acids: CAISQRGGLAASYEQYF. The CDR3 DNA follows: TGTGCCATCAGCCAGCGGGGAGGACTAGCGGCATCCTACGAGCAGTACTTC.

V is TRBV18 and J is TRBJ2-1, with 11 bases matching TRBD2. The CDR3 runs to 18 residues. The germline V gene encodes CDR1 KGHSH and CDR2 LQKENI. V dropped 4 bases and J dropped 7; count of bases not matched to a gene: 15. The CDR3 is CASSQTLEGLAVGNEQFF. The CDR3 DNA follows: TGTGCCAGCTCACAAACCCTAGAGGGACTAGCGGTGGGGAATGAGCAGTTCTTC.

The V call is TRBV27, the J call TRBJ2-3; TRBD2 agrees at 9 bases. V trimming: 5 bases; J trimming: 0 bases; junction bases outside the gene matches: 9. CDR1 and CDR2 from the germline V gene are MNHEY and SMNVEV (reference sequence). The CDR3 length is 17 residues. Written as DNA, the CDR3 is TGTGCCAGCAGTATCCGGACTAGCGTATCTAGCACAGATACGCAGTATTTT. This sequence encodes CASSIRTSVSSTDTQYF.

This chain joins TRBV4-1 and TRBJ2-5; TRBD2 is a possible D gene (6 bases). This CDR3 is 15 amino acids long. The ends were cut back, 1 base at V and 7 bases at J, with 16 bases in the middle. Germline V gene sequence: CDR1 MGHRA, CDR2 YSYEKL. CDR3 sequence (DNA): TGCGCCAGCAGCCAAGGGACAAGCCCCGGGGGGACCCAGTACTTC. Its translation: CASSQGTSPGGTQYF.

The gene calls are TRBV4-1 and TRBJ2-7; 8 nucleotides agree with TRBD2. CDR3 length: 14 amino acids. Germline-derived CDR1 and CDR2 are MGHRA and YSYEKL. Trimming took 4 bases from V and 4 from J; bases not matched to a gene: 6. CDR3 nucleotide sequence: TGCGCCAGCAGCCCCTCGGCGGGAGGATACGAGCAGTACTTC. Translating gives CASSPSAGGYEQYF.

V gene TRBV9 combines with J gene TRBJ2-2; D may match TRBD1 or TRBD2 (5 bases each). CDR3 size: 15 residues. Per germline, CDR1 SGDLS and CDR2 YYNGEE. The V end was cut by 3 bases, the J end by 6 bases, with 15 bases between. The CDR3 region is CASSAGPGPAGELFF. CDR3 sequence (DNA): TGTGCCAGCAGCGCGGGGCCGGGTCCAGCCGGGGAGCTGTTTTTT.

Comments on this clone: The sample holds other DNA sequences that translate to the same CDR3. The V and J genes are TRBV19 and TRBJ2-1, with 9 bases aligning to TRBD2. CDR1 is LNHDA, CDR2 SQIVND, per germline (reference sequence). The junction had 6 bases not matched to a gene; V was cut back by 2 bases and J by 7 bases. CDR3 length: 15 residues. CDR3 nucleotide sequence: TGTGCCAGTAGTATACTGGCGGGAGGGCCGAATGAGCAGTTCTTC. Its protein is CASSILAGGPNEQFF. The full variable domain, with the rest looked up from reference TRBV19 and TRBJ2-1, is DGGITQSPKYLFRKEGQNVTLSCEQNLNHDAMYWYRQDPGQGLRLIYYSQIVNDFQKGDIAEGYSVSREKKESFPLTVTSAQKNPTAFYLCASSILAGGPNEQFFGPGTRLTVL.

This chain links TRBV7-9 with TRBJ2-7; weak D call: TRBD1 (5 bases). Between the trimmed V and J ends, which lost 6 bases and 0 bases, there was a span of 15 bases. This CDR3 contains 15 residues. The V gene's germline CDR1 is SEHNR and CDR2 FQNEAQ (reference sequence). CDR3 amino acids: CASSSVGPSSYEQYF. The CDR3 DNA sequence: TGTGCCAGCAGTTCCGTGGGGCCCAGCTCCTACGAGCAGTACTTC. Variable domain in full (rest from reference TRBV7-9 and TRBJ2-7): DTGVSQNPRHKITKRGQNVTFRCDPISEHNRLYWYRQTLGQGPEFLTYFQNEAQLEKSRLLSDRFSAERPKGSFSTLEIQRTEQGDSAMYLCASSSVGPSSYEQYFGPGTRLTVT.

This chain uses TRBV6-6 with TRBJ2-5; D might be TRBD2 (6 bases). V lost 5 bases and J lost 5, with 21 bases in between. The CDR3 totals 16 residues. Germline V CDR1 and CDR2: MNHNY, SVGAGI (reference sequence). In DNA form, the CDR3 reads TGTGCCAGCAGTCCACCGGGGGAAGGGGTGCTGGAGACCCAGTACTTC. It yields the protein CASSPPGEGVLETQYF.